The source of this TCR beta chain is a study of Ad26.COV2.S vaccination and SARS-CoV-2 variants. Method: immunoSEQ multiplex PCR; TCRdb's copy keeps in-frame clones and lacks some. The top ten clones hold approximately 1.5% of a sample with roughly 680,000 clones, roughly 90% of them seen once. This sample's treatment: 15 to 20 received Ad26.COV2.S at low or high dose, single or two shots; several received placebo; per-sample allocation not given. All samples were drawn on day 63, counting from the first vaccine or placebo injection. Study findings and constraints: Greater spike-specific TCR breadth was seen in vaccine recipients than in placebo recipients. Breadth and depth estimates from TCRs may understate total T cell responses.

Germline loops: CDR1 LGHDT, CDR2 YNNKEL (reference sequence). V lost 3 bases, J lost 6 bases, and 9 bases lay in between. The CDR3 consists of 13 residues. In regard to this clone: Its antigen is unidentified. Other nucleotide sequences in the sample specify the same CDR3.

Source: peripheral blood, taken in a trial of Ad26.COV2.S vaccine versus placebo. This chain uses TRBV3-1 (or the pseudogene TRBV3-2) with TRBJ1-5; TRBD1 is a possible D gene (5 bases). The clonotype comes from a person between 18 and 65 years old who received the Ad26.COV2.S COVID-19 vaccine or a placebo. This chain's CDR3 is CASSQGGSQPQHF. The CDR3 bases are TGTGCCAGCAGCCAGGGGGGGAGTCAGCCCCAGCATTTT.